What follows are 12 T cell receptor beta chains derived from one specimen sequenced in a study of blood T cells in healthy people across ages. With a J-beta primer mix and a sample-barcoded 5' primer, a second PCR ran about 7 to 12 cycles. A single record per CDR3 protein comes from TCRdb applying MiXCR to the 5' RACE reads. The sample consists of nearly 800,000 distinct CDR3 sequences, roughly 50% of them appearing once. Sequenced: blood. The receptors were sampled from a man between 40 and 49 years old in good health.

This clonotype was seen many times. The J gene is TRBJ2-6, the V gene TRBV7-2; D is undetermined. Germline V gene lookup returns CDR1 SGHTA and CDR2 FQGNSA. V was shortened by 1 base and J by 0 bases, with 4 bases between the two germline ends. The CDR3 is made up of 15 amino acids. The CDR3: CASSLGPSGANVLTF. In nucleotides, the CDR3 is TGTGCCAGCAGCTTAGGGCCCTCTGGGGCCAACGTCCTGACTTTC. Looking up the rest from reference TRBV7-2 and TRBJ2-6 gives the full variable domain: GAGVSQSPSNKVTEKGKDVELRCDPISGHTALYWYRQSLGQGLEFLIYFQGNSAPDKSGLPSDRFSAERTGGSVSTLTIQRTQQEDSAVYLCASSLGPSGANVLTFGAGSRLTVL.

The genes are TRBV21-1 and TRBJ1-5. TRBV21-1 is shown as a pseudogene. The CDR3 has 16 amino acids. The CDR3 sequence is CASSPRHNDSNQPQHF. The DNA of the CDR3 is TGTGCCAGCAGCCCCCGACACAACGATAGCAATCAGCCCCAGCATTTT.

V usage is TRBV7-8 and J usage is TRBJ2-1, with TRBD2 matching over 15 bases. V lost 4 bases and J lost 15; bases outside the gene matches: 13. Germline V CDR1 and CDR2: SGHVS, FQNEAQ. The CDR3 loop spans 16 amino acids. CDR3 nucleotides: TGTGCCAGCAGCTCAGGACTAGCGGGAGGGCCGACCAGTCGGTTCTTC. Protein sequence: CASSSGLAGGPTSRFF.

V usage is TRBV2 and J usage is TRBJ1-2; TRBD1 is a possible D gene (5 bases). This CDR3 contains 16 residues. The germline gives CDR1 SNHLY, CDR2 FYNNEI. V was pared by 1 base and J by 4 bases, with 16 bases between. The CDR3 DNA reads TGTGCCAGCAGTGAAGGCAGGGCAACCCAGATCTATGGCTACACCTTC. It yields the protein CASSEGRATQIYGYTF.

The chain joins TRBV6-6 to TRBJ2-4; 12 positions match TRBD1. The J call is in doubt because the DNA end fits TRBJ2-7 better. The CDR3 sequence is 17 residues long. Germline values: CDR1 MNHNY, CDR2 SVGAGI (reference sequence). The CDR3 spells CASSPHVRDRGRYEQYF. In nucleotides, the CDR3 is TGTGCCAGCAGCCCACACGTCCGGGACAGGGGGCGTTACGAGCAGTACTTC.

V is TRBV3-1 and J is TRBJ2-3, with TRBD1 as a possible D gene (5 bases). This CDR3 has 15 amino acids. Germline V gives CDR1 LGHDT, CDR2 YNNKEL (reference sequence). Trimming cost V 0 bases and J 2 bases, with 9 bases left between them. CDR3 nucleotide sequence: TGTGCCAGCAGCCAAGAGTCAGGGTACACAGATACGCAGTATTTT. It translates to CASSQESGYTDTQYF.

The V gene is TRBV20-1, the J gene TRBJ1-6; weak D call: TRBD1 (5 bases). Germline V CDR1 and CDR2: DFQATT, SNEGSKA (reference sequence). The CDR3 is 14 residues long. Trimming took 6 bases from V and 5 from J, leaving 14 bases between them. The CDR3 DNA is TGCAGTGCGGCGGGCAGGGCCAATAATTCACCCCTCCACTTT. Translated: CSAAGRANNSPLHF.

This clonotype has a handful of counts. The chain recombines TRBV29-1 with TRBJ2-1; the D gene is possibly TRBD1 (6 bases). The germline V gene has CDR1 SQVTM and CDR2 ANQGSEA. The CDR3 sequence is 14 residues long. V lost 4 bases to trimming and J lost 7 bases, with 17 bases between them. CDR3 sequence reads: CSVGSGQGMNEQFF. The CDR3 DNA reads as TGCAGCGTTGGTAGTGGGCAGGGGATGAATGAGCAGTTCTTC.

This clonotype was observed a few times. The V call is TRBV24-1, the J call TRBJ2-3; a possible D gene is TRBD2 (6 bases). The CDR3 consists of 14 residues. Germline V gene lookup returns CDR1 KGHDR and CDR2 SFDVKD. V was trimmed by 5 bases and J by 5 bases, leaving 13 bases between them. For the CDR3, the DNA is TGTGCCACCAGTGTTCGGGAGAGAGGAGATACGCAGTATTTT. It translates to CATSVRERGDTQYF.

This chain joins TRBV7-2 and TRBJ1-2, with a weak D call TRBD1 (5 bases). Trimming stripped 5 bases from V and 8 bases from J, with 18 bases between. The germline V gene encodes CDR1 SGHTA and CDR2 FQGNSA. The CDR3 is 14 residues long. DNA for the CDR3: TGTGCCAGCAGCCCTGGAGGGACGGCCGCGGGCTACACCTTC. Translation gives CASSPGGTAAGYTF.

This clonotype has just a few counts. This rearrangement joins TRBV30 to TRBJ2-5; D gene unclear. Trimming removed 0 bases from V and 4 bases from J, with 12 bases in between. Germline CDR1 reads GTSNPN; CDR2 reads SVGIG (reference sequence). This CDR3 spans 14 amino acids. CDR3 region: CAWSVGGFAETQYF. In DNA form, the CDR3 reads TGTGCCTGGAGTGTTGGTGGGTTCGCAGAGACCCAGTACTTC.

As DNA, the CDR3 is TGTGCCAGCAGTCAATCACAGGGAGCTAACTATGGCTACACCTTC. Protein product: CASSQSQGANYGYTF. The chain links TRBV2 to TRBJ1-2, with D perhaps matching TRBD1 (6 bases). The CDR3 sequence is 15 residues long. V lost 5 bases to trimming and J lost 0 bases, with 13 bases between them. Germline values: CDR1 SNHLY, CDR2 FYNNEI.